This TCR beta chain was found in a study of blood T cell repertoires in COVID-19. The V and J ends lost 1 base and 2 bases respectively, with 12 bases between them. Germline CDR1 GTSNPN, CDR2 SVGIG (reference sequence). This CDR3 is built from 14 residues. Sequencing used immunoSEQ multiplex PCR; TCRdb keeps in-frame clones, though not all of them. Here the sample spans roughly 160,000 clones, over 80% being singletons. The sample consisted of PBMCs or T cells enriched from blood (not recorded which). The rearrangement joins TRBV30 to TRBJ2-7, with D possibly matching TRBD2 (6 bases). The source of this sequence is a woman between 55 and 75 years old who had recovered from COVID-19. In nucleotides, the CDR3 is TGTGCCTGGAGTGGGAGGGGTAGAACCTACGAGCAGTACTTC. The encoded protein is CAWSGRGRTYEQYF. Based on the CDR3 plus reference TRBV30 and TRBJ2-7, the full variable domain is SQTIHQWPATLVQPVGSPLSLECTVEGTSNPNLYWYRQAAGRGLQLLFYSVGIGQISSEVPQNLSASRPQDRQFILSSKKLLLSDSGFYLCAWSGRGRTYEQYFGPGTRLTVT.